Detailed here is one T cell receptor beta chain. The CDR3 runs to 14 residues. In germline, CDR1 is LNHDA, CDR2 SQIVND (reference sequence). Trimming left V 5 bases short and J 3 bases short, with 11 bases between. The sample belongs to a study of shared clonotypes between healthy human individuals. The input for sorted-subset replicate PCRs was 200 to 250 ng DNA, tens of thousands of T cell genomes. TCRdb's table, derived via immunoSEQ multiplex PCR, lists solely in-frame clones and lacks some. The sample holds about 1 million clones; 65% to 75% are singletons and the top ten take about 1.5%. The sequenced material came from memory CD4+ T cells sorted from blood. Subset defined: CD45RA-negative fraction. The sequence was collected from a man between 18 and 29 years old in good health. V usage is TRBV19 and J usage is TRBJ1-5; a possible D gene is TRBD1 (6 bases). CDR3 amino acids: CASSVGQINQPQHF. CDR3 nucleotides: TGTGCCAGTAGTGTAGGACAGATCAATCAGCCCCAGCATTTT.